This paragraph reports one TCR beta chain. Clones were sequenced by immunoSEQ multiplex PCR, and TCRdb holds only the in-frame ones, with some missing. The table gives about 210,000 clones; the top ten clones make up roughly 2.2% of it. This specimen comes from a study of control samples from healthy donors and cancer patients. There are 13 residues in the CDR3. Per the germline V gene, CDR1 is SEHNR and CDR2 is FQNEAQ (reference sequence). Trimming shortened V by 6 bases and J by 2 bases, and 10 bases separated the two germline ends. This chain uses TRBV7-9 with TRBJ1-2; tentatively, D is TRBD1 (5 bases). The receptor's source is a woman aged 25 to 45 in good health. The sample was blood. This CDR3 reads CASRDGQNYGYTF. The CDR3 bases are TGTGCCAGCAGGGACGGACAAAACTATGGCTACACCTTC.